This TCR beta chain originates from a study of neoadjuvant anti-PD-1 for oral cavity cancer. Background on the study: Around day 43, patients without progression received a fourth nivolumab dose before surgery.

Blood libraries mostly used 450 to 550 ng genomic DNA, six replicates each. Sequencing used immunoSEQ multiplex PCR; TCRdb keeps in-frame clones, though not all of them. The data show approximately 32,000 clones, around nine tenths seen once. Analysis of PBMCs was direct, with no culture step. The clonotype originates from a person aged 35 to 85 with oral cavity squamous cell carcinoma. Sequencing used PBMCs, obtained before nivolumab (anti-PD-1) treatment.

For the CDR3, the DNA is TGTGCCAGCAGCGCCGGGCCTGATACGCAGTATTTT. Its protein product is CASSAGPDTQYF. The chain joins TRBV7-9 to TRBJ2-3; D remains ambiguous. In germline, CDR1 is SEHNR, CDR2 FQNEAQ (reference sequence). This CDR3 is 12 amino acids long. Trimming left V 5 bases short and J 6 bases short, with 9 bases between.